The rows below give T cell receptor beta chains drawn from one sample of a study of cytomegalovirus exposure and HLA in healthy donors. The repertoire was sequenced with immunoSEQ multiplex PCR; TCRdb's copy has only in-frame clones and lacks some. This sample has some 170,000 clones; roughly 89% occur once, and the top ten carry approximately 1.5%. The sequenced sample was PBMCs. The receptors originated from a woman aged 25 to 39 in good health and CMV-seronegative. Both conserved end residues are part of each CDR3. The size field is filled for only some rows; it gives once, few, many or a size class.

size: NA; J: TRBJ1-2; V: TRBV9; CDR3: CASSVEDRDYGYTF
size: NA; J: TRBJ2-1; V: TRBV5-4; CDR3: CASSYSGGARNEQFF
size: NA; J: TRBJ1-1; V: TRBV4-2; CDR3: CASSPGGLSEAFF
size: NA; J: TRBJ1-2; V: TRBV4-1; CDR3: CASSLGTGVNYGYTF
size: NA; J: TRBJ2-7; V: TRBV29-1; CDR3: CSVGGWTGDPYEQYF
size: NA; J: TRBJ2-2; V: TRBV19; CDR3: CASSIVSGGELFF
size: NA; J: TRBJ1-2; V: TRBV5-1; CDR3: CASSSRTGEHYGYTF
size: NA; J: TRBJ2-7; V: TRBV12-5; CDR3: CASGLAEGGYYEQYF
size: NA; J: TRBJ2-1; V: TRBV7-9; CDR3: CASSLSYNEQFF
size: once; J: TRBJ2-7; V: TRBV4-3; CDR3: CASSQDPIRGTGAYEQYF
size: NA; J: TRBJ1-3; V: TRBV5-1; CDR3: CASSSGQGYGNTIYF
size: once; J: TRBJ1-5; V: TRBV27; CDR3: CASNPAGASNQPQHF
size: NA; J: TRBJ2-3; V: TRBV5-1; CDR3: CASSNGAPTDTQYF
size: NA; J: TRBJ1-1; V: TRBV5-5; CDR3: CASSSTGGGSAEAFF
size: once; J: TRBJ1-1; V: TRBV5-1; CDR3: CASSSPDGRLSTEAFF
size: few; J: TRBJ1-6; V: TRBV27; CDR3: CASRRGTANSPLHF
size: NA; J: TRBJ2-1; V: TRBV5-1; CDR3: CASSLQAGSSYNEQFF
size: NA; J: TRBJ2-2; V: TRBV27; CDR3: CASSRNRYTGELFF
size: NA; J: TRBJ1-1; V: TRBV5-1; CDR3: CASSSGQNTEAFF
size: NA; J: TRBJ1-4; V: TRBV5-1; CDR3: CASSPETGDEKLFF
size: NA; J: TRBJ1-1; V: TRBV2; CDR3: CASRWQGRAFF
size: NA; J: TRBJ1-2; V: TRBV5-4; CDR3: CASSSTDIYGYTF
size: NA; J: TRBJ1-1; V: TRBV19; CDR3: CANTGNTEAFF
size: NA; J: TRBJ1-2; V: TRBV7-9; CDR3: CASSLDMDSLYGYTF
size: NA; J: TRBJ2-1; V: TRBV30; CDR3: CAWSVGQGVHNEQFF
size: NA; J: TRBJ1-5; V: TRBV4-3; CDR3: CASSLGQLNQPQHF
size: NA; J: TRBJ2-1; V: TRBV27; CDR3: CASSLSGGAFNEQFF
size: NA; J: TRBJ2-7; V: TRBV6-5; CDR3: CASRDTSYEQYF
size: NA; J: TRBJ2-5; V: TRBV30; CDR3: CAWSVVPRGAHGTQYF
size: once; J: TRBJ1-6; V: TRBV4-1; CDR3: CASSNRRTGMGSYNSPLHF
size: NA; J: TRBJ2-3; V: TRBV15; CDR3: CATSRDRGGGATDTQYF
size: once; J: TRBJ2-7; V: TRBV15; CDR3: CATSTGDHEQYF
size: NA; J: TRBJ1-2; V: TRBV6-5; CDR3: CASRRGGMLYGYTF
size: NA; J: TRBJ1-2; V: TRBV9; CDR3: CASTVGKTGQHYGYTF
size: NA; J: TRBJ2-2; V: TRBV14; CDR3: CASSEDRGQVTGELFF
size: NA; J: TRBJ1-1; V: TRBV25-1; CDR3: CASSEYIQVGAFF
size: once; J: TRBJ2-5; V: TRBV20-1; CDR3: CRGGEETQYF
size: NA; J: TRBJ1-1; V: TRBV6-5; CDR3: CASSYGGSTEAFF
size: NA; J: TRBJ1-4; V: TRBV7-6; CDR3: CASSLDPTASEKLFF
size: NA; J: TRBJ2-3; V: TRBV9; CDR3: CASSVLGTDTQYF
size: few; J: TRBJ1-6; V: TRBV2; CDR3: CASSVEANSPLHF
size: NA; J: TRBJ1-3; V: TRBV4-1; CDR3: CASSQESQGYTIYF
size: NA; J: TRBJ2-1; V: TRBV6-7; CDR3: CASSARGGFSNEQFF
size: NA; J: TRBJ1-2; V: TRBV5-6; CDR3: CASSIGQVNYGYTF